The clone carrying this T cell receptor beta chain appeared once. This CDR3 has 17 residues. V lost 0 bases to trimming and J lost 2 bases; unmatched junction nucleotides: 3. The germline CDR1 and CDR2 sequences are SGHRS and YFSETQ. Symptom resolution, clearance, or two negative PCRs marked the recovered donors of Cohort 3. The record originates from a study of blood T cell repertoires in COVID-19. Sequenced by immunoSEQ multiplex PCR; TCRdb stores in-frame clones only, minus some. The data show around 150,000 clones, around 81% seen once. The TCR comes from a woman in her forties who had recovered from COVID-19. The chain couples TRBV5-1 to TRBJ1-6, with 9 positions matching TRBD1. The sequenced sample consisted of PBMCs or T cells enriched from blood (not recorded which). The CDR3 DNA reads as TGCGCCAGCAGCTTGGTGGGACAGGGTACCTATAATTCACCCCTCCACTTT. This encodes CASSLVGQGTYNSPLHF.